These 15 T cell receptor beta chains originate from one sample sequenced in a study of control samples from healthy donors and cancer patients. The repertoire was sequenced with immunoSEQ multiplex PCR; TCRdb's copy has only in-frame clones and lacks some. The sample contains about 130,000 clones, 80% to 95% of which appear only once. Sample: blood. The receptors come from a man aged 18 to 30 in good health.

The genes are TRBV4-1 and TRBJ2-7; D is perhaps TRBD2 (5 bases). Germline V gives CDR1 MGHRA, CDR2 YSYEKL. The CDR3 is 15 residues long. Trimming shortened V by 1 base and J by 3 bases, and 13 bases separated the two germline ends. The CDR3 sequence: CASSQGSGPFYEQYV. The CDR3 bases are TGCGCCAGCAGCCAAGGGAGCGGCCCCTTCTACGAGCAGTACGTC.

In this sample, this clone turned up a few times. The V call is TRBV28, the J call TRBJ2-1; D uncertain. The germline V gene has CDR1 MDHEN and CDR2 SYDVKM. The CDR3 is 12 residues long. V dropped 1 base and J dropped 6 bases, with 4 bases sitting between them. CDR3 in DNA: TGTGCCAGCAGTTTATACGGCAATGAGCAGTTCTTC. Its translation is CASSLYGNEQFF.

The rearrangement uses TRBV3-1 (or the pseudogene TRBV3-2) and TRBJ2-1; perhaps TRBD2 as D (6 bases). Trimming shortened V by 0 bases and J by 5 bases, and 14 bases separated the two germline ends. This CDR3 is built from 16 residues. The germline gives CDR1 LGHDT, CDR2 YNNKEL (reference sequence). In DNA form, the CDR3 reads TGTGCCAGCAGCCAAGATGGGCTAGCGAGCAACAATGAGCAGTTCTTC. This codes for CASSQDGLASNNEQFF.

The chain combines TRBV2 with TRBJ1-2; TRBD1 aligns across 10 bases. With 5 bases clipped from V and 2 bases from J, the junction kept 5 bases outside the gene matches. Germline V gives CDR1 SNHLY, CDR2 FYNNEI. This CDR3 comprises 15 residues. CDR3 protein: CASSRGQGGNYGYTF. In DNA, the CDR3 is TGTGCCAGCAGTCGAGGACAGGGGGGAAACTATGGCTACACCTTC.

This clone was recorded once. The rearrangement joins TRBV5-6 to TRBJ2-7, with a tentative D call TRBD1 (6 bases). The CDR3 has 13 amino acids. Germline values: CDR1 SGHDT, CDR2 YYEEEE. Between the trimmed V and J ends, which lost 0 bases and 9 bases, there was a span of 13 bases. CDR3 DNA: TGTGCCAGCAGCTTGGCCGCGACAGGCGTGCAGTACGTC. It encodes CASSLAATGVQYV.

This clone was counted once. The J gene is TRBJ2-7, the V gene TRBV15; TRBD2 matches 11 bases. In germline, CDR1 is LNHNV, CDR2 YYDKDF (reference sequence). The CDR3 runs 17 residues. Trimming cost V 6 bases and J 4 bases; bases outside gene matches: 14. The DNA of the CDR3 is TGTGCCACCAGTGGGATTATAACTAGCGGGAGTAGGTACGAGCAGTACGTC. Amino acids: CATSGIITSGSRYEQYV.

This clone was seen only a few times. V usage is TRBV3-1 (or the pseudogene TRBV3-2) and J usage is TRBJ2-2; D is unclear. This CDR3 is built from 16 residues. Germline CDR1 LGHDT, CDR2 YNNKEL (reference sequence). The V gene lost 0 bases and the J gene lost 5 bases, with 13 bases spanning the gap. The DNA of the CDR3 is TGTGCCAGCAGCCAAGAGGGCTCGACACGAACCGGGGAGCTGTTTTTT. Its translation: CASSQEGSTRTGELFF.

The DNA for the CDR3 is TGTGCCAGCAGCTTTTCCGCGAACACCGGGGAGCTGTTTTTT. Translating it yields CASSFSANTGELFF. The chain couples TRBV7-9 to TRBJ2-2, with D hard to call. V was shortened by 3 bases and J by 0 bases, with 5 bases between the two germline ends. The germline V gene encodes CDR1 SEHNR and CDR2 FQNEAQ (reference sequence). This CDR3 comprises 14 residues.

On this clone: At one boundary the junction diverges from the germline segment, which might be a read error. V usage is TRBV5-1 and J usage is TRBJ2-3; 10 positions match TRBD2. The CDR3 contains 17 residues. Germline CDR1 and CDR2: SGHRS and YFSETQ. CDR3: CASSLGLARVPTDTQYF. The CDR3 DNA is TGCGCCAGCAGTTTGGGACTAGCGCGAGTCCCCACAGATACGCAGTATTTT.

The gene calls are TRBV27 and TRBJ1-4; D ambiguous. CDR3 length: 15 residues. Germline V gene lookup returns CDR1 MNHEY and CDR2 SMNVEV (reference sequence). V was pared by 4 bases and J by 2 bases, with 11 bases between. This chain's CDR3 is CASSSAGMTNEKLFF. The CDR3 nucleotides are TGTGCCAGCAGTTCCGCGGGGATGACTAATGAAAAACTGTTTTTT.

This chain uses TRBV12-5 with TRBJ1-1, with a weak D call TRBD1 (6 bases). The CDR3 extends over 17 amino acids. Trimming left V 1 base short and J 0 bases short, with 15 bases between. Germline CDR1 LGHNT, CDR2 FRNRAP. This chain's CDR3 is CASGLATGILLNTEAFF. In DNA, the CDR3 is TGTGCTAGTGGTTTGGCCACAGGGATACTATTGAACACTGAAGCTTTCTTT.

The V call is TRBV7-2, the J call TRBJ1-5; no reliable D call. The CDR3 is made up of 13 amino acids. Germline values: CDR1 SGHTA, CDR2 FQGNSA. V lost 0 bases and J lost 9, with 9 bases in between. The CDR3 nucleotides read TGTGCCAGCAGCTTAGCGGCGGATGGGCCCCAGCATTTT. It yields the protein CASSLAADGPQHF.

The chain couples TRBV28 to TRBJ2-5, with 9 bases matching TRBD1. The V segment lost 6 bases and the J segment 2 bases; nucleotides outside the gene matches: 7. The CDR3 is made up of 15 amino acids. CDR1 is MDHEN and CDR2 is SYDVKM in the germline V gene. In nucleotides, the CDR3 is TGTGCCAGCAGCCCCGGGACAGGGCGACAAGAGACCCAGTACTTC. Protein sequence: CASSPGTGRQETQYF. The complete variable domain, with remaining parts taken from reference TRBV28 and TRBJ2-5, reads DVKVTQSSRYLVKRTGEKVFLECVQDMDHENMFWYRQDPGLGLRLIYFSYDVKMKEKGDIPEGYSVSREKKERFSLILESASTNQTSMYLCASSPGTGRQETQYFGPGTRLLVL.

This clone has a single count. The J gene is TRBJ1-6, the V gene TRBV18; 7 bases fit TRBD1. There are 16 residues in the CDR3. From germline, CDR1 is KGHSH and CDR2 LQKENI. V lost 6 bases to trimming and J lost 3 bases; unmatched junction nucleotides: 8. This CDR3 reads CASSSDRVLYNSPLHF. As DNA, the CDR3 is TGTGCCAGCTCGTCCGACAGGGTACTCTATAATTCACCCCTCCACTTT.

This clone was counted once. The chain links TRBV19 to TRBJ2-5; 10 nucleotides match TRBD2. This CDR3 comprises 15 residues. The germline gives CDR1 LNHDA, CDR2 SQIVND (reference sequence). V lost 4 bases, J lost 2 bases, and 4 bases stayed unmatched. Here the CDR3 reads CASSTRTSGQETQYF. In DNA, the CDR3 is TGTGCCAGTAGTACCAGGACTAGCGGACAAGAGACCCAGTACTTC. Drawing the rest from reference TRBV19 and TRBJ2-5, the complete variable domain is DGGITQSPKYLFRKEGQNVTLSCEQNLNHDAMYWYRQDPGQGLRLIYYSQIVNDFQKGDIAEGYSVSREKKESFPLTVTSAQKNPTAFYLCASSTRTSGQETQYFGPGTRLLVL.